The 2 T cell receptor beta chains reported below all come from one sample, sequenced in a study of radiotherapy plus CTLA-4 blockade in lung cancer. Method: immunoSEQ multiplex PCR; TCRdb's copy keeps in-frame clones and lacks some. The sample records some 110,000 clones, more than 70% being singletons. Sequencing used peripheral blood, obtained from a patient treated with radiotherapy plus ipilimumab. The origin of the receptors is a human donor with non-small cell lung cancer that progressed on radiotherapy plus ipilimumab. Some clones in this sample may be carry-over from other donors' samples.

This chain connects TRBV5-6 to TRBJ2-5, with D perhaps TRBD1 or TRBD2 (6 bases each). CDR1 and CDR2 from the germline V gene are SGHDT and YYEEEE. V was cut by 3 bases and J by 6 bases, with 18 bases left in between. This CDR3 spans 15 amino acids. CDR3 amino acids: CASSWAGTTGKTQYF. The CDR3, as DNA: TGTGCCAGCAGCTGGGCGGGGACAACTGGGAAGACCCAGTACTTC.

This chain connects TRBV19 to TRBJ2-1, with D possibly being TRBD2 (5 bases). The germline V gene has CDR1 LNHDA and CDR2 SQIVND (reference sequence). The CDR3 runs to 15 residues. V was shortened by 2 bases and J by 2 bases, with 10 bases between the two germline ends. The CDR3 loop reads CASSIIAPAYNEQFF. CDR3 DNA sequence: TGTGCCAGTAGTATAATAGCGCCCGCCTACAATGAGCAGTTCTTC.